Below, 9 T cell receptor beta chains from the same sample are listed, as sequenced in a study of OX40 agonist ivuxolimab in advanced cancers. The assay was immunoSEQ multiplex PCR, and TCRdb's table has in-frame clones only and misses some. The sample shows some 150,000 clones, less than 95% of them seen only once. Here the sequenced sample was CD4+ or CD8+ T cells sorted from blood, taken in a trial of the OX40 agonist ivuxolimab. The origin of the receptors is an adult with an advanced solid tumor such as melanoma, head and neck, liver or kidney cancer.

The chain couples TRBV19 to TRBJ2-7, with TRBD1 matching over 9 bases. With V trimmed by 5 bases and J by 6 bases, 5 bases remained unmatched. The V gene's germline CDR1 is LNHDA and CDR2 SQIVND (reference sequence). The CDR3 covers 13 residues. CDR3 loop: CASSPHRGLEQYF. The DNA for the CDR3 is TGTGCCAGTAGTCCCCACAGGGGGCTCGAGCAGTACTTC.

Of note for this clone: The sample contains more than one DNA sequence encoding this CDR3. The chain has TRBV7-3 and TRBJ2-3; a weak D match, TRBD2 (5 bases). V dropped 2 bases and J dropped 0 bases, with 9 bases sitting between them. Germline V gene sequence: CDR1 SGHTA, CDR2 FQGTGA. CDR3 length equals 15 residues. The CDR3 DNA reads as TGTGCCAGCAGCTTATCCGGCGGGAGCACAGATACGCAGTATTTT. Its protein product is CASSLSGGSTDTQYF.

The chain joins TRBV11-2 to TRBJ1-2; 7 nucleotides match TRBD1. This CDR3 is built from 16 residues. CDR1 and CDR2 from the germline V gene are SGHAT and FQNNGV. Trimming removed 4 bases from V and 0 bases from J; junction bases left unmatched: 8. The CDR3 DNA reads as TGTGCCAGCAGCTCCGATGGGGACAGCCCTAACTATGGCTACACCTTC. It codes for CASSSDGDSPNYGYTF.

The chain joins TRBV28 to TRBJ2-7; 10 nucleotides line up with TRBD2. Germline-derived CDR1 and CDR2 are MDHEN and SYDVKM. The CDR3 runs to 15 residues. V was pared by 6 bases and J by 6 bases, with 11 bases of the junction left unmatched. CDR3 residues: CASRSHLAGVGEQYF. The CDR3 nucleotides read TGTGCCAGCAGGTCACACCTAGCGGGAGTTGGCGAGCAGTACTTC.

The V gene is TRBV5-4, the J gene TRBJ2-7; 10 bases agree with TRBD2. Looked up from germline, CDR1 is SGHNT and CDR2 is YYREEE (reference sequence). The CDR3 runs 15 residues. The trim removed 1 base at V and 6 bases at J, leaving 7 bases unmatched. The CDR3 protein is CASSLKSGRETEQYF. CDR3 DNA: TGTGCCAGCAGCTTGAAGAGCGGGAGGGAGACCGAGCAGTACTTC.

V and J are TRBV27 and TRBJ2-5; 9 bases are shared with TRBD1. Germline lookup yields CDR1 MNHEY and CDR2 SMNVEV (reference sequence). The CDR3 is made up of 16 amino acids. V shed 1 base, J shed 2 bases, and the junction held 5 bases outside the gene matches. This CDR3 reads CASSLYGTGSQETQYF. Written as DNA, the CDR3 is TGTGCCAGCAGTTTATATGGGACAGGGAGTCAAGAGACCCAGTACTTC.

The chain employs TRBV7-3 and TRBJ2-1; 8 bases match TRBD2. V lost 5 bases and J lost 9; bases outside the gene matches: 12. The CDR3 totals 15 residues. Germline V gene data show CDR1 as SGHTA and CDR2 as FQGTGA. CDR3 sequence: CASSPLSGGPGEQFF. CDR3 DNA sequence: TGTGCCAGCAGCCCTCTGTCGGGAGGGCCGGGTGAGCAGTTCTTC.

CDR3 DNA: TGTGCCATCCTTACAGATACGCAGTATTTT. It specifies CAILTDTQYF. This chain uses TRBV6-1 with TRBJ2-3; D gene uncertain. Per germline, CDR1 MNHNS and CDR2 SASEGT. Trimming cost V 10 bases and J 3 bases, with 5 bases left between them. The CDR3 length is 10 residues.

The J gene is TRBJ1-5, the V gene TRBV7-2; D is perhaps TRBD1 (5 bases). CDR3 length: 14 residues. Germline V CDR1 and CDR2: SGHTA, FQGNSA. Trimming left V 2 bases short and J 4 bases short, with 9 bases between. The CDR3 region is CASSLQGSNQPQHF. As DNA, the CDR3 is TGTGCCAGCAGCTTACAGGGAAGTAATCAGCCCCAGCATTTT.